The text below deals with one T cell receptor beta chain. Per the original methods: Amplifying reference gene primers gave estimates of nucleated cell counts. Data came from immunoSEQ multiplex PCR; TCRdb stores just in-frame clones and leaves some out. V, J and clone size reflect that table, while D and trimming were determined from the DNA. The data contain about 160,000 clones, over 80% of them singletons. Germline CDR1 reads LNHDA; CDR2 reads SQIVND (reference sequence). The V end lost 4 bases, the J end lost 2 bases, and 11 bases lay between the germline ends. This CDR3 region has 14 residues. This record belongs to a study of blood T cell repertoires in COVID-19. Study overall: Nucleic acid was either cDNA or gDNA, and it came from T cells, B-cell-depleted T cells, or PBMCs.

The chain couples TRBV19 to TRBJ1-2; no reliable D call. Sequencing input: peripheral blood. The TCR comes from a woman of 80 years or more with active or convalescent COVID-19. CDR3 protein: CASSSTLGNYGYTF. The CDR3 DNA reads TGTGCCAGTAGTAGTACTCTCGGGAACTATGGCTACACCTTC. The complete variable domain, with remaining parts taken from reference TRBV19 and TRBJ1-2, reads DGGITQSPKYLFRKEGQNVTLSCEQNLNHDAMYWYRQDPGQGLRLIYYSQIVNDFQKGDIAEGYSVSREKKESFPLTVTSAQKNPTAFYLCASSSTLGNYGYTFGSGTRLTVV.